This TCR beta chain was identified during a study of blood T cell repertoires in COVID-19. Trimming pared 10 bases from V and 0 bases from J, leaving 12 bases between. Germline V gene sequence: CDR1 SGHAT, CDR2 FQNNGV. CDR3 length equals 13 residues. Source study methods: Reference gene primer amplification gave estimated nucleated cell counts. Data came from immunoSEQ multiplex PCR; TCRdb stores just in-frame clones and leaves some out. V and J calls plus clone size are reproduced from that table; the DNA served to infer D and trimming. This table has about 310,000 clones, around 90% appearing once. V is TRBV11-2 and J is TRBJ1-1; no reliable D call. The source is a man in his fifties or sixties who had recovered from COVID-19. The sequencing input was PBMCs or T cells enriched from blood (not recorded which). The CDR3 DNA reads as TGTGCCACCTTGTTACGAGTGAACACTGAAGCTTTCTTT. Translation: CATLLRVNTEAFF.